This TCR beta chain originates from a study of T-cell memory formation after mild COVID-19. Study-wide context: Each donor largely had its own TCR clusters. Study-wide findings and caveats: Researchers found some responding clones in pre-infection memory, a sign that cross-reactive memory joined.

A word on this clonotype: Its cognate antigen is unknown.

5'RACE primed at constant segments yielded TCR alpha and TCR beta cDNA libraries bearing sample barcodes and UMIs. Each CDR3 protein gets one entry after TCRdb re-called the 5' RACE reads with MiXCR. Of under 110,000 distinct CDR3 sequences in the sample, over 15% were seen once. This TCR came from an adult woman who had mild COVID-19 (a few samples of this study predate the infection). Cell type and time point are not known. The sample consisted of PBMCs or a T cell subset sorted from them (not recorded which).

The chain's CDR3 is CASSPPEGNEQFF. The DNA for the CDR3 is TGCGCCAGCAGCCCCCCGGAGGGCAATGAGCAGTTCTTC. The J gene is TRBJ2-1, the V gene TRBV4-1, with D perhaps matching TRBD2 (6 bases). This CDR3 contains 13 residues. Germline V CDR1 and CDR2: MGHRA, YSYEKL. V shed 4 bases and J shed 6 bases, with 10 bases lying between them.